This entry features one TCR beta chain sequence. Its cognate antigen is unknown. TCRdb passed the reads through MiXCR, listing each CDR3 protein once. The table lists around 230,000 distinct CDR3 sequences, 35% to 45% of them singletons. The record originates from a study of T cell repertoires in cytomegalovirus infection. About the research overall: The authors relied on CMV epitopes, both recently identified HLA-C-restricted and well-studied HLA-B-restricted. A matching HLA type, together with CMV infection, was signaled by public TCR beta signatures.

The CDR3 is 16 residues long. The germline gives CDR1 MNHNS, CDR2 SASEGT. V lost 1 base and J lost 3, with 16 bases in between. The TCR originated in a human donor in good health (CMV status not recorded). Some clones in this sample may be carry-over from other donors' samples. V is TRBV6-1 and J is TRBJ2-7, with D tentatively TRBD1 or TRBD2 (7 bases each). The sequences come from CD8+ T cells from cultured PBMCs, collected from culture after CMV antigen stimulation. The chain's CDR3 is CASSEGRGTTYYEQYF. The CDR3 DNA reads as TGTGCCAGCAGTGAAGGCAGGGGGACTACTTACTACGAGCAGTACTTC.